A selection of T cell receptor beta chains follows, all from one sample in a study of OX40 agonist ivuxolimab in advanced cancers. The repertoire was sequenced with immunoSEQ multiplex PCR; TCRdb's copy has only in-frame clones and lacks some. The table includes around 50,000 clones, 60% to 80% detected once. Material: CD4+ or CD8+ T cells sorted from blood, obtained in a trial of the OX40 agonist ivuxolimab. The receptor set was obtained from an adult with an advanced solid tumor such as melanoma, head and neck, liver or kidney cancer. CDR3s include the opening cysteine and the closing phenylalanine or tryptophan. The order of the fields is V gene, J gene, CDR3 protein.

v_call: TRBV19
j_call: TRBJ1-3
cdr3_aa: CASSTGQGRYSGNTIYF

v_call: TRBV19
j_call: TRBJ2-1
cdr3_aa: CASSPNRGVYNEQFF

v_call: TRBV6-1
j_call: TRBJ1-2
cdr3_aa: CASTLTGAVNGYTF

v_call: TRBV18
j_call: TRBJ1-1
cdr3_aa: CASSPGQAEAFF

v_call: TRBV5-8
j_call: TRBJ1-2
cdr3_aa: CASSLDRVGDGYTF

v_call: TRBV7-9
j_call: TRBJ2-6
cdr3_aa: CASSWDRSSGANVLTF

v_call: TRBV4-3
j_call: TRBJ2-7
cdr3_aa: CASSPILGHNEQYF

v_call: TRBV11-2
j_call: TRBJ2-7
cdr3_aa: CASRRPGLAGPYEQYF

v_call: TRBV5-4
j_call: TRBJ2-4
cdr3_aa: CASSFEQANIQYF

v_call: TRBV12-2
j_call: TRBJ2-1
cdr3_aa: CASRSTVGTANEQFF

v_call: TRBV6-5
j_call: TRBJ1-5
cdr3_aa: CASSYVGLSNQPQHF